A single sample is the source of the 4 T cell receptor beta chains below, sequenced in a study of blood T cell repertoires in COVID-19. The repertoire was sequenced with immunoSEQ multiplex PCR; TCRdb's copy has only in-frame clones and lacks some. Of some 240,000 clones detected, about 80% appear once; the ten largest clones hold around 4.1%. Sequencing was done on a sample of PBMCs or T cells enriched from blood (not recorded which). These TCRs come from a young man with acute COVID-19.

The CDR3 loop reads CATSTGTSGRGDTQYF. The CDR3 coding sequence is TGTGCCACCAGTACCGGGACTAGCGGGAGAGGAGATACGCAGTATTTT. V usage is TRBV24-1 and J usage is TRBJ2-3; 14 bases match TRBD2. From germline, CDR1 is KGHDR and CDR2 SFDVKD. This CDR3 contains 16 residues. V trimming: 6 bases; J trimming: 5 bases; junction bases outside the gene matches: 6.

CDR3 nucleotide sequence: TGTGCCACCAGTGATTTGATGGCTAGCGGGGTCACAGATACGCAGTATTTT. It translates to CATSDLMASGVTDTQYF. The chain uses TRBV24-1 and TRBJ2-3, with 9 nucleotides matching TRBD2. CDR1 and CDR2 from the germline V gene are KGHDR and SFDVKD. V shed 0 bases, J shed 2 bases, and the junction held 5 bases outside the gene matches. The CDR3 runs to 17 residues.

This clone has a single count. J is TRBJ1-2 and V is TRBV6-5; D perhaps matches TRBD1 (5 bases). The germline V gene encodes CDR1 MNHEY and CDR2 SVGAGI. V lost 7 bases and J lost 7, with 16 bases in between. There are 13 residues in the CDR3. Here the CDR3 DNA reads TGTGCCAGCACCCGCGGGGGGGTGGGTGGCTACACCTTC. It specifies CASTRGGVGGYTF.

V usage is TRBV15 and J usage is TRBJ1-5; D is undetermined. This CDR3 contains 16 residues. The germline CDR1 and CDR2 sequences are LNHNV and YYDKDF (reference sequence). The ends were cut back, 1 base at V and 9 bases at J, with 19 bases in the middle. The CDR3 DNA sequence: TGTGCCACCAGCAGAGTCGTGGCGGGCGCCGCTCTGCCCCAGCATTTT. As protein: CATSRVVAGAALPQHF.